The TCR beta chain described here comes from a study of blood T cell repertoires in COVID-19. Turning to the study itself: PBMCs, B-cell-depleted T cells, or T cells were the source of the cDNA or gDNA that made up the material.

Recruits, aged about 18 to 100 years, lived in roughly 22 US areas. Two negative PCRs, clearance, or symptom resolution had been documented for recovered Cohort 3 donors. Original data processing: Estimates of nucleated cell counts were drawn from the amplification of reference gene primers. Sequenced by immunoSEQ multiplex PCR; TCRdb stores in-frame clones only, minus some. V, J and clone size are taken as reported in that table, and D and trimming were inferred from the DNA itself. The data hold about 350,000 clones, with roughly nine tenths observed a single time. The germline V gene has CDR1 KGHSH and CDR2 LQKENI. V was pared by 3 bases and J by 0 bases, with 3 bases between. This CDR3 comprises 13 residues.

The receptor's source is a woman in her thirties who had recovered from COVID-19. The gene calls are TRBV18 and TRBJ1-3; D is unresolved. The sample was PBMCs or T cells enriched from blood (not recorded which). CDR3 nucleotide sequence: TGTGCCAGCTCACCTATCTCTGGAAACACCATATATTTT. It encodes CASSPISGNTIYF.